This T cell receptor (beta chain) was retrieved from a study of blood T cell repertoires in COVID-19. For the study at large: PBMCs, B-cell-depleted T cells, or T cells provided the cDNA or gDNA that made up the material.

This clone was seen once. Authors' analysis steps: Counts of nucleated cells, estimated from reference gene primer amplification, were obtained. The method was immunoSEQ multiplex PCR; TCRdb's version includes in-frame clones alone and lacks a portion of them. That table is the source of V, J and clone size, and D and trimming were worked out from the DNA. The sample contains roughly 300,000 clones, approximately 93% of which appear only once. The J segment lost 7 bases and the V segment lost 1 base, leaving 6 bases of the junction unmatched. The germline V gene has CDR1 SGHAT and CDR2 FQNNGV. This CDR3 has 17 amino acids. Seattle patients were enrolled during active infection and followed longitudinally.

The specimen was peripheral blood. The chain combines TRBV11-2 with TRBJ1-6; 11 nucleotides align to TRBD1. This receptor was obtained from a woman in her twenties or thirties with COVID-19, enrolled during active disease. The chain's CDR3 is CASSLVRGDRGNSPLHF. The CDR3 bases are TGTGCCAGCAGCTTAGTAAGGGGGGACAGGGGGAATTCACCCCTCCACTTT. Full variable domain (missing parts from reference TRBV11-2 and TRBJ1-6): EAGVAQSPRYKIIEKRQSVAFWCNPISGHATLYWYQQILGQGPKLLIQFQNNGVVDDSQLPKDRFSAERLKGVDSTLKIQPAKLEDSAVYLCASSLVRGDRGNSPLHFGNGTRLTVT.